This TCR beta chain was identified during a study of beta chain features in type 1 diabetes. General study findings and limits: The study found moderately but significantly shorter TCRB CDR3s in all four CD4+ subsets of Type 1 diabetes patients.

The study reverse transcribed the entire isolated RNA, so it sequenced expressed TCRB transcripts. It was found that naive, central memory and regulatory T cell samples averaged about 3.57 million reads. Data came from immunoSEQ multiplex PCR; TCRdb stores just in-frame clones and leaves some out. The table shows around 150,000 clones, with less than 9% occurring only once. Remarks on this clone: Its matching antigen is unknown.

CDR1 and CDR2 from the germline V gene are MNHEY and SVGAGI. This CDR3 has 16 residues. V shed 0 bases and J shed 0 bases, with 12 bases lying between them. The chain is built from TRBV6-5 and TRBJ2-7; TRBD2 is a possible D gene (6 bases). The sequence derives from a woman aged 25 to 39 in good health. Sequenced input: central memory CD4+ T cells from blood. CDR3 sequence: CASSYSTQRASYEQYF. The DNA of the CDR3 is TGTGCCAGCAGTTACTCGACACAGCGGGCCTCCTACGAGCAGTACTTC.